A single sample is the source of the 18 T cell receptor beta chains below, sequenced in a study of shared clonotypes between healthy human individuals. Only CD45RO-negative cells positively selected for CCR7 counted as naive CD8 cells, so terminally differentiated effector memory CD45RA+ cells were excluded. TCRdb's copy holds only in-frame clones and misses some; the assay was immunoSEQ multiplex PCR. The sample has about 1,800,000 clones; just under 95% are singletons. Sequencing was carried out using naive CD8+ T cells sorted from blood. Source of these receptors: a man between 18 and 35 years old in good health.

J is TRBJ2-3 and V is TRBV4-1, with a weak D call TRBD1 (6 bases). The CDR3 is 15 residues long. Germline loops: CDR1 MGHRA, CDR2 YSYEKL. The V gene lost 2 bases and the J gene lost 2 bases, with 11 bases spanning the gap. The CDR3 coding sequence is TGCGCCAGCAGCCAACTGGACAGCTCCACAGATACGCAGTATTTT. Protein sequence: CASSQLDSSTDTQYF.

The chain recombines TRBV11-2 with TRBJ2-1; D is ambiguous. The CDR3 is 15 amino acids. Germline CDR1 SGHAT, CDR2 FQNNGV. Trimming removed 0 bases from V and 9 bases from J, with 15 bases in between. In DNA form, the CDR3 reads TGTGCCAGCAGCTTAGATCGGGTCAGCCCGGGTGAGCAGTTCTTC. Translation gives CASSLDRVSPGEQFF.

The V call is TRBV2, the J call TRBJ1-3; TRBD1 matches at 8 bases. The germline CDR1 and CDR2 sequences are SNHLY and FYNNEI. This CDR3 region has 14 residues. V was pared by 8 bases and J by 4 bases, with 7 bases of the junction left unmatched. The DNA for the CDR3 is TGTGCCAGCGAGACAGGGGTTGAAGGAAACACCATATATTTT. This codes for CASETGVEGNTIYF. Filled out from reference TRBV2 and TRBJ1-3, the complete variable domain reads EPEVTQTPSHQVTQMGQEVILRCVPISNHLYFYWYRQILGQKVEFLVSFYNNEISEKSEIFDDQFSVERPDGSNFTLKIRSTKLEDSAMYFCASETGVEGNTIYFGEGSWLTVV.

V and J are TRBV9 and TRBJ2-3, with D possibly TRBD2 on 5 matching bases. Trimming cost V 3 bases and J 0 bases, with 11 bases left between them. The CDR3 is made up of 15 amino acids. The V gene's germline CDR1 is SGDLS and CDR2 YYNGEE. CDR3 amino acids: CASSGGPPSTDTQYF. CDR3 bases: TGTGCCAGCAGCGGAGGGCCTCCTAGCACAGATACGCAGTATTTT.

The chain recombines TRBV2 with TRBJ2-1; D unresolved. Trimming took off 5 bases at V and 0 bases at J, with 8 bases between the two ends. CDR3 length: 14 amino acids. CDR1 and CDR2 from the germline V gene are SNHLY and FYNNEI. The chain's CDR3 is CASSPLDSYNEQFF. The CDR3 DNA follows: TGTGCCAGCAGTCCGCTAGACTCCTACAATGAGCAGTTCTTC.

The V gene is TRBV18, the J gene TRBJ2-5; the match to TRBD2 covers 7 bases. The V and J ends lost 3 bases and 5 bases, in that order; junction bases with no gene match: 3. CDR1 and CDR2 (germline): KGHSH, LQKENI. The CDR3 is 13 amino acids. CDR3 residues: CASSPGGPETQYF. The DNA of the CDR3 is TGTGCCAGCTCACCGGGAGGGCCGGAGACCCAGTACTTC.

For this clone: Within the sample, other DNA sequences also encode this same CDR3. V usage is TRBV14 and J usage is TRBJ2-7, with a weak D call TRBD2 (6 bases). Trimming pared 1 base from V and 4 bases from J, leaving 8 bases between. Germline-derived CDR1 and CDR2 are SGHDN and FVKESK. The CDR3 length is 13 residues. The CDR3 sequence is CASSQVRGYEQYF. The DNA for the CDR3 is TGTGCCAGCAGCCAAGTCCGGGGGTACGAGCAGTACTTC.

This chain uses TRBV4-2 with TRBJ2-7; 10 positions match TRBD2. CDR1 is LGHNA, CDR2 YNFKEQ, per germline. The ends lost 0 bases at V and 2 bases at J; junction bases unmatched: 7. The length of the CDR3 is 17 residues. The CDR3 is CASSQDQLAGATYEQYF. The CDR3 DNA follows: TGTGCCAGCAGCCAAGATCAGCTAGCGGGGGCAACCTACGAGCAGTACTTC.

J is TRBJ2-6 and V is TRBV30; no reliable D call. The V end was cut by 4 bases, the J end by 0 bases, with 7 bases between. CDR1 is GTSNPN, CDR2 SVGIG, per germline (reference sequence). The CDR3 length is 14 residues. The CDR3 nucleotides read TGTGCCTGGACTCCGGGCTCTGGGGCCAACGTCCTGACTTTC. This sequence encodes CAWTPGSGANVLTF.

The V and J genes are TRBV30 and TRBJ2-3; 13 positions match TRBD2. CDR1 and CDR2 (germline): GTSNPN, SVGIG (reference sequence). The CDR3 runs to 16 residues. Trimming at V came to 3 bases and at J to 5 bases, leaving 8 bases not matched to a gene. CDR3 protein: CAWSALAGGPGDTQYF. The CDR3 DNA reads TGTGCCTGGAGCGCACTAGCGGGAGGGCCTGGAGATACGCAGTATTTT.

The V gene is TRBV27, the J gene TRBJ2-5; perhaps TRBD1 as D (6 bases). The germline V gene encodes CDR1 MNHEY and CDR2 SMNVEV (reference sequence). V lost 1 base, J lost 0 bases, and 15 bases lay in between. The CDR3 is 17 amino acids. As DNA, the CDR3 is TGTGCCAGCAGTTTATACCGACAGGACCCTTACCAAGAGACCCAGTACTTC. Residues: CASSLYRQDPYQETQYF.

This chain connects TRBV11-2 to TRBJ2-5, with D possibly TRBD2 on 6 matching bases. The germline V gene encodes CDR1 SGHAT and CDR2 FQNNGV. The CDR3 contains 16 residues. V lost 1 base and J 5 bases, leaving 17 bases between the germline ends. The CDR3 sequence is CASSLGRPEGGETQYF. CDR3 DNA: TGTGCCAGCAGCTTAGGTCGGCCAGAAGGAGGGGAGACCCAGTACTTC.

The chain is built from TRBV7-9 and TRBJ1-1; the D is unclear. V lost 9 bases and J 1 base, leaving 9 bases between the germline ends. The CDR3 has 12 amino acids. CDR1 SEHNR and CDR2 FQNEAQ come from the germline V gene (reference sequence). The DNA of the CDR3 is TGTGCCAGTAAATACGGGAACACTGAAGCTTTCTTT. It specifies CASKYGNTEAFF.

About this clone itself: The sample carries other DNA sequences with the same CDR3. The chain carries TRBV19 and TRBJ2-7, with 9 nucleotides matching TRBD1. Per the germline V gene, CDR1 is LNHDA and CDR2 is SQIVND (reference sequence). This CDR3 is 13 amino acids long. The V segment lost 6 bases and the J segment 5 bases; nucleotides outside the gene matches: 5. The CDR3 region is CASSPRQGDEQYF. The CDR3 nucleotides read TGTGCCAGTAGCCCCCGACAGGGGGACGAGCAGTACTTC.

This clone was found once. The genes are TRBV4-1 and TRBJ1-2; TRBD1 might be the D (5 bases). Germline V gene data show CDR1 as MGHRA and CDR2 as YSYEKL. V was trimmed by 7 bases and J by 14 bases, leaving 17 bases between them. The CDR3 consists of 11 residues. The CDR3 sequence: CASKGTRESTF. The CDR3 DNA reads as TGCGCCAGCAAAGGGACGCGGGAGAGTACCTTC.

The J gene is TRBJ2-1, the V gene TRBV27; 7 nucleotides agree with TRBD2. With V trimmed by 1 base and J by 0 bases, 6 bases remained unmatched. Germline lookup yields CDR1 MNHEY and CDR2 SMNVEV (reference sequence). The CDR3 contains 17 residues. CDR3 coding DNA: TGTGCCAGCAGTTTATTTTGGCGGGAGAGCTCCTACAATGAGCAGTTCTTC. It encodes CASSLFWRESSYNEQFF.

CDR3 residues: CASTSSAGEKSYGYTF. The DNA for the CDR3 is TGTGCCAGCACCTCTTCGGCGGGGGAGAAATCCTATGGCTACACCTTC. The chain couples TRBV27 to TRBJ1-2; a possible D gene is TRBD1 (5 bases). Per the germline V gene, CDR1 is MNHEY and CDR2 is SMNVEV (reference sequence). The CDR3 sequence is 16 residues long. With 7 bases removed from V and 4 bases from J, the gap between germline ends came to 22 bases.

The V gene is TRBV6-6, the J gene TRBJ2-7, with 7 bases identical to TRBD1. Germline assignment: CDR1 MNHNY and CDR2 SVGAGI (reference sequence). After removal of 8 bases from V and 1 base from J, the junction contained 11 bases not matched to a gene. The CDR3 has 15 amino acids. CDR3 in DNA: TGTGCCAGCGGGGAGACAGGGAACGAATCCTACGAGCAGTACTTC. Translated, it gives CASGETGNESYEQYF.